One T cell receptor beta chain is described in this entry. This record comes from a study of blood T cell repertoires in COVID-19. Study details: From the United States, Italy and Spain came samples of acute and convalescent COVID-19. Sources were T cells, B-cell-depleted T cells, or PBMCs; the material itself was cDNA or gDNA.

Original methodology: Amplification with reference gene primers provided the estimates of nucleated cell counts. Produced via immunoSEQ multiplex PCR; TCRdb's table is partial and in-frame only. V, J and clone size derive from that table, while D and trimming were established from the DNA sequence. The table includes around 100,000 clones, about nine tenths detected once. Per germline, CDR1 MDHEN and CDR2 SYDVKM. V was pared by 2 bases and J by 5 bases, with 14 bases of the junction left unmatched. There are 18 residues in the CDR3. Sequenced sample: peripheral blood. This receptor was identified in a woman in her forties or fifties with acute or convalescent COVID-19. The chain has TRBV28 and TRBJ2-5, with TRBD2 identical over 10 bases. This CDR3 reads CASSLDGWTSGRRETQYF. The CDR3 DNA sequence: TGTGCCAGCAGTTTAGACGGGTGGACTAGCGGCAGGAGGGAGACCCAGTACTTC.